This T cell receptor beta chain is drawn from a study of blood T cell repertoires in COVID-19 (dated by TCRdb to the early 2020s). General notes on the study: Samples covering the acute and convalescent phases of COVID-19 were provided by collaborators in the United States, Italy and Spain. Samples came from the ongoing ImmuneRACE study (first 160 participants) plus 1,254 subjects from 6 global collaborators. Subjects who had been exposed to COVID-19, were actively infected with it, or had recovered from it provided the deeply sampled blood TCRbeta repertoires that made up the dataset. The material from the prospective study consisted of cDNA or gDNA derived from T cells, B-cell-depleted T cells, or PBMCs. A de-identified subject ID, COVID-19 status, age in years and sex were almost always included in the sample metadata. Where available, HLA class I and class II types were obtained from metadata supplied by the sample provider rather than from assay-based typing. The repertoires were made available in a free public database intended to serve as a resource for research on the immune response to SARS-CoV-2. Overall study results and their limits: The amount of clinical and demographic metadata varied by source and participant and was provided uncurated.

A note on this clone: The antigen it recognizes is unknown. Base qualities are not at hand, and no much larger clone is one base apart.

Each collaborating institution followed its own protocols to collect whole blood in K2EDTA tubes. For TCRbeta analysis, collaborator samples were shipped as frozen whole blood, as isolated PBMCs, or as DNA extracted from either sample type. V and J lose 5 bases and 1 base, and a span of 7 bases separates them. The CDR3 spans 13 residues, from the cysteine through the phenylalanine. Only the CDR3 region is kept as DNA, spanning 39 bases read in frame from base 1. Based on the germline V gene (reference sequence), the CDR1 and CDR2 sequences are WNHNN and SYGVQD. The immunoSEQ Assay, a bias-controlled multiplex PCR, was used to amplify TCRbeta CDR3 regions from genomic DNA. On the study's bioinformatics: The number of nucleated cells in each sample was estimated from the amplification of reference gene primers within the assay. Sequence reads were collapsed and filtered to measure the absolute abundance of every unique TCRbeta CDR3 rearrangement. For each sample, productive Simpson clonality was calculated as the square root of Simpson's diversity index over productive rearrangements. TCRdb carries this immuneACCESS record with in-frame sequences only. Its versions omit some clonotypes, under half of them owing to an unresolved V gene in the studies checked, with the rest unexplained. That table furnishes V, J and clone size, whereas the DNA furnished D and trimming. The sample yields over 250,000 clones; about 89% were counted once. The leading ten clones occupy roughly 2.3% of the sample.

The chain links TRBV10-1 with TRBJ2-3, with TRBD1 perhaps the D gene, on 6 matching bases. The material sequenced was peripheral blood. The TCR originated in a man between 50 and 59 years old with acute or convalescent COVID-19. CDR3 region: CASSKGGTDTQYF. The nucleotide sequence reads TGCGCCAGCAGTAAGGGGGGCACAGATACGCAGTATTTT.